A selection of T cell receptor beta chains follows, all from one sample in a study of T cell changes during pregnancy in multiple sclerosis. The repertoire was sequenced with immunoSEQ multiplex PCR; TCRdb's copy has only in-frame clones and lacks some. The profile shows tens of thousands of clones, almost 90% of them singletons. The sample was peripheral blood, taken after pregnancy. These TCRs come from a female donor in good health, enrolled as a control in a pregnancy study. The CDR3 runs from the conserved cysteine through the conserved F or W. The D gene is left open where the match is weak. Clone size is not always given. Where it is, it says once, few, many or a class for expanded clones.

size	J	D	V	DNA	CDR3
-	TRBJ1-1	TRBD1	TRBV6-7	TGTGCCAGCAGTTACTCGTGGAGGGACAGGGGTTACACTGAAGCTTTCTTT	CASSYSWRDRGYTEAFF
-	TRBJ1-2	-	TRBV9	TGTGCCAGCAGCCCCCTCCCCGCAGGGATGCGTGGCTACACCTTC	CASSPLPAGMRGYTF
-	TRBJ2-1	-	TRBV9	TGTGCCAGCGGCCGGGGACACCGCTCCTACAATGAGCAGTTCTTC	CASGRGHRSYNEQFF
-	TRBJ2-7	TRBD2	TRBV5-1	TGCGCCAGCAGCTTGGAGGCCTTAGCGGGCCTAAAATTCTACGAGCAGTACTTC	CASSLEALAGLKFYEQYF
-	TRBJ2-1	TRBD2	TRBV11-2	TGTGCCAGCAGCGCACCTCCCGCTAGCGGGGGGCAGTTCTTC	CASSAPPASGGQFF
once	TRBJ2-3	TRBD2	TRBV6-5	TGTGCCAGCAGTTACTCCCGGGGGGGAGATACGCAGTATTTT	CASSYSRGGDTQYF
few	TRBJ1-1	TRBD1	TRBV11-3	TGTGCCAGCAGCGGGGAGAGACAGGGTAACATGAACACTGAAGCTTTCTTT	CASSGERQGNMNTEAFF
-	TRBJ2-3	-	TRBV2	TGTGCCAGCAGTGGGTCGAGATCGTATGGTACGCAGTATTTT	CASSGSRSYGTQYF
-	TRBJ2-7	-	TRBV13	TGTGCCAGCAGCTACGACAGCAACGAGCAGTACTTC	CASSYDSNEQYF
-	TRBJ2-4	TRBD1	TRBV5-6	TGTGCCAGCAGCTTGAGGACAGGGACAAACATTCAGTACTTC	CASSLRTGTNIQYF
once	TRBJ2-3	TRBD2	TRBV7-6	TGTGCCAGCAGCTTATATTGGCCTAGCGGTACCCCAGATACGCAGTATTTT	CASSLYWPSGTPDTQYF
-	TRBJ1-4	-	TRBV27	TGTGCCAGCAGTGGTACAGGTGCCCAGGGGGAAAAACTGTTTTTT	CASSGTGAQGEKLFF
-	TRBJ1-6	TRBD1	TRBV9	TGTGCCAGCAGCACTAGGACAGGGGAGGGTTCACCCCTCCACTTT	CASSTRTGEGSPLHF
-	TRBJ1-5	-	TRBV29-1	TGCAGCGTTGAACCGGGTGGCAATCAGCCCCAGCATTTT	CSVEPGGNQPQHF
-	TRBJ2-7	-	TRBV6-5	TGTGCCACCTGGGGGGGCCGCTCCTACGAGCAGTACTTC	CATWGGRSYEQYF
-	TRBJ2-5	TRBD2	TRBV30	TGTGCCTGGAGGGGCGGGACTAGCGGGAGGGAGACCCAGTACTTC	CAWRGGTSGRETQYF
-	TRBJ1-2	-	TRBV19	TGTGCCAGTAGCGACAGTTATGGCTACACCTTC	CASSDSYGYTF
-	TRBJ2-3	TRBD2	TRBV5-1	TGCGCCAGCAGCTTGGCCGCTGGGGCGGGAGGAGGTAGCACAGATACGCAGTATTTT	CASSLAAGAGGGSTDTQYF
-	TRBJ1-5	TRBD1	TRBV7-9	TGTGCCAGCAGCTTAGGACTGGGACAGGGAGGCAATCAGCCCCAGCATTTT	CASSLGLGQGGNQPQHF
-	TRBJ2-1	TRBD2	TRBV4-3	TGCGCCAGCAGCCAAGACTACGAGACTAGCGGAGAAGACAATGAGCAGTTCTTC	CASSQDYETSGEDNEQFF
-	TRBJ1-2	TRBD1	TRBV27	TGTGCCAGCAGTTCCCGACAGGGGGCGTCTGGCTACACCTTC	CASSSRQGASGYTF
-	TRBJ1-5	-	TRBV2	TGTGCCAGCAGTGAACAGGGGAGACAGCCCCAGCATTTT	CASSEQGRQPQHF
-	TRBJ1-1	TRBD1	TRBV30	TGTGCCTGGATCAGGGGGCTTTCGGGTGAAGCTTTCTTT	CAWIRGLSGEAFF
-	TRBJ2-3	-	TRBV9	TGTGCCAGCAGCGCCCCCTCAGCAGATACGCAGTATTTT	CASSAPSADTQYF
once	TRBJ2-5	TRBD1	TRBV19	TGTGCCAGTAGGAAACAGGGGGCAGGGGAGACCCAGTACTTC	CASRKQGAGETQYF
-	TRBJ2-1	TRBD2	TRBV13	TGTGCCAGCAGCGGGAAGGGACTAGCGGACAATGAGCAGTTCTTC	CASSGKGLADNEQFF
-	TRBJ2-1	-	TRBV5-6	TGTGCCAGCAGCTTTAGCCCCCCGAACAATGAGCAGTTCTTC	CASSFSPPNNEQFF
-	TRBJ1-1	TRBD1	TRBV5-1	TGCGCCAGCAGCCGCGAGACAGGGGCGGGGAACACTGAAGCTTTCTTT	CASSRETGAGNTEAFF
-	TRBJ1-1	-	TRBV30	TGTGCCCGTAAGGGGGACACTGAAGCTTTCTTT	CARKGDTEAFF
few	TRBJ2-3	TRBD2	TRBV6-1	TGTGCCAGCAGTGAAGGGCGGGGGGGGGCAGATACGCAGTATTTT	CASSEGRGGADTQYF
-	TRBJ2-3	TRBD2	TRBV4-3	TGCGCCAGCAGCCAACCTACTAGCGGTAGTCTTAGGAATACGCAGTATTTT	CASSQPTSGSLRNTQYF
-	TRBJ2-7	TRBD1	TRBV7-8	TGTGCCAGCAGCCCCGGGGACAGGCGGTCCGAGCAGTACTTC	CASSPGDRRSEQYF
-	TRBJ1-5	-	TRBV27	TGTGCCAGCAGTTCCCTAGCGGCTCAGGCCCAGCATTTT	CASSSLAAQAQHF
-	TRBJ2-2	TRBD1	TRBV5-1	TGCGCCAGCAGCAGAGACAGGGGGGGCGACACCGGGGAGCTGTTTTTT	CASSRDRGGDTGELFF
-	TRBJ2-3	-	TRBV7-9	TGTGCCAGCAGCCCTCCGGGAACAACCACAGATACGCAGTATTTT	CASSPPGTTTDTQYF
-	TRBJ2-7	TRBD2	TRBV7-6	TGTGCCAGCAGCTTAGACCCGGGGAGCGGGACCTACGAGCAGTACTTC	CASSLDPGSGTYEQYF
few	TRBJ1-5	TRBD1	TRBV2	TGTGCCAGCAGCGAGACAGGGGTACAGCCCCAGCATTTT	CASSETGVQPQHF
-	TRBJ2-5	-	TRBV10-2	TGCGCCAGCAGCCCCCGCGAGGGCCAAGAGACCCAGTACTTC	CASSPREGQETQYF
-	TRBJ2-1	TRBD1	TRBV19	TGTGCCACCTCACAGGGGGCAGGCAATGAGCAGTTCTTC	CATSQGAGNEQFF
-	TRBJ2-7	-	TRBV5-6	TGTGCCAGCATCCCTGCGGGGGCGGTCGACCACGAGCAGTACTTC	CASIPAGAVDHEQYF
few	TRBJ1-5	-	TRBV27	TGTGCCAGCAACCCCTACAATCAGCCCCAGCATTTT	CASNPYNQPQHF
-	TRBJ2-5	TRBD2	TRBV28	TGTGCCAGCAGTTTACCAGCCGGATCGGGACTAGCGGCCCAAGAGACCCAGTACTTC	CASSLPAGSGLAAQETQYF
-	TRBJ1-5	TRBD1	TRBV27	TGTGCCAGCAGTTCTGGGACAGTCAGCAATCAGCCCCAGCATTTT	CASSSGTVSNQPQHF
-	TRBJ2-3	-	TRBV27	TGTGCCAGCAGTTTGGGCCTTCCAGCAGATACGCAGTATTTT	CASSLGLPADTQYF
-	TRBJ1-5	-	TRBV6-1	TGTGCCAGCAGAACAGGATTTAGCAATCAGCCCCAGCATTTT	CASRTGFSNQPQHF
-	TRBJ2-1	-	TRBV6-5	TGTGCCAGCAGCCGCAGGGCGGGGAACAATGAGCAGTTCTTC	CASSRRAGNNEQFF
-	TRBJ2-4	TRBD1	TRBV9	TGTGCCAGCAGCCCGGACAGGGGGATTCAGTACTTC	CASSPDRGIQYF
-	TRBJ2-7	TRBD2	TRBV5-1	TGCGCCAGCAGCGGCGCGGGGGTCTATTCCTACGAGCAGTACTTC	CASSGAGVYSYEQYF
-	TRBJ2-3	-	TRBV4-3	TGCGCCAGCAGCCATGCCTTGCGGGGTACGCAGTATTTT	CASSHALRGTQYF
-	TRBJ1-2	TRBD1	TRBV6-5	TGTGCCAGCAGTTACGACAGGGACTATGGCTACACCTTC	CASSYDRDYGYTF
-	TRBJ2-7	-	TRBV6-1	TGTGCCAGCCGGATCCAGCGAGCAGTCTACGAGCAGTACTTC	CASRIQRAVYEQYF
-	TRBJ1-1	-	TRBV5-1	TGCGCCAGCTCCCGCCGGGAGAACACTGAAGCTTTCTTT	CASSRRENTEAFF
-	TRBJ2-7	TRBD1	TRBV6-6	TGTGCCAGCAGTTACGCAGGGGGCAACCACGGGTACTTC	CASSYAGGNHGYF
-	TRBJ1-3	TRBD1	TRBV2	TGTGCCAGCAGCGACAGGGTGGTGGACACCATATATTTT	CASSDRVVDTIYF
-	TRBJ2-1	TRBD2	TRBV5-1	TGCGCCAGCAGCTCGGGGACTAGCGGGGGCCAAAGCTCCTACAATGAGCAGTTCTTC	CASSSGTSGGQSSYNEQFF